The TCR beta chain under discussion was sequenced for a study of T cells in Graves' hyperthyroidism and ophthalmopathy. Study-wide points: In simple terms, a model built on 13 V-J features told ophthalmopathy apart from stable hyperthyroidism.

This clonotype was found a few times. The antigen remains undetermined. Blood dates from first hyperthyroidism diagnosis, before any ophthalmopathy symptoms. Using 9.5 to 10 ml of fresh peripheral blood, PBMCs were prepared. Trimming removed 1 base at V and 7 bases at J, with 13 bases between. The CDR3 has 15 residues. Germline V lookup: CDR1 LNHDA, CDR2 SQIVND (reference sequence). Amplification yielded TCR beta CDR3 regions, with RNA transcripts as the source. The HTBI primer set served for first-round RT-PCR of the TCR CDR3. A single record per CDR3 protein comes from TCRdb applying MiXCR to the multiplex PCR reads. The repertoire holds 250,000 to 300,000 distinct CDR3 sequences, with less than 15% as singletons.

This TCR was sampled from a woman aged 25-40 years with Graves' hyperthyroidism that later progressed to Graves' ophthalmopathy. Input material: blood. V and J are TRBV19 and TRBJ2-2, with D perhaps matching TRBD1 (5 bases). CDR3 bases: TGTGCCAGTAGTATAGTTGTAGGGGTTGTCGGGGAGCTGTTTTTT. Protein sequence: CASSIVVGVVGELFF.